These T cell receptor beta chains were read from a single sample in a study of blood T cell repertoires in COVID-19. The table came from immunoSEQ multiplex PCR; TCRdb's copy has only in-frame clones and leaves some out. The data hold about 300,000 clones, with roughly four fifths observed a single time. The sequencing input was peripheral blood. The receptors shown here come from a woman aged 45-60 years who had recovered from COVID-19. CDR3s include the opening cysteine and the closing phenylalanine or tryptophan. D genes are given only for firm matches. Rows may omit the clone size; those that give it use once, few, many or a size class.

length,V,J,size,D,DNA,CDR3
17,TRBV9,TRBJ2-1,-,TRBD2,TGTGCCAGCAGCGTAGGCCCAGCGGGAGGCGCCCCCAGTGAGCAGTTCTTC,CASSVGPAGGAPSEQFF
17,TRBV9,TRBJ2-2,few,TRBD2,TGTGCCAGCAGCGTACCCCGGACTAGCAGCAACACCGGGGAGCTGTTTTTT,CASSVPRTSSNTGELFF
15,TRBV4-1,TRBJ2-7,-,-,TGCGCCAGCAGCCAATACCCTAATGTCTGGTACCCGGGGGACTTC,CASSQYPNVWYPGDF
15,TRBV7-2,TRBJ1-2,-,TRBD1,TGTGCCAGCAGCCCAGCCCGGGACAGGGATCGGGGCTACACCTTC,CASSPARDRDRGYTF
14,TRBV5-1,TRBJ2-7,once,-,TGCGCCAGCAGCTTCCGGGACATGGACTACGAGCAGTACTTC,CASSFRDMDYEQYF
16,TRBV5-5,TRBJ1-1,-,-,TGTGCCAGCAGCCTAAGGTCCTCGGGGGGGAACACTGAAGCTTTCTTT,CASSLRSSGGNTEAFF
16,TRBV7-2,TRBJ2-7,-,TRBD2,TGTGCCAGCAGCTTGGTAGCGGGAGGGGGAGCCTACGAGCAGTACTTC,CASSLVAGGGAYEQYF
15,TRBV5-8,TRBJ1-1,-,TRBD1,TGTGCCAGCAGCAGGGACAGCAACATAAACACTGAAGCTTTCTTT,CASSRDSNINTEAFF
15,TRBV28,TRBJ2-3,-,-,TGTGCCAGCAGTACTAGTAGCGGCCCCACAGATACGCAGTATTTT,CASSTSSGPTDTQYF
17,TRBV27,TRBJ1-1,-,-,TGTGCCAGCAGTCCCCTTAATCCCGGTACCCAGAACACTGAAGCTTTCTTT,CASSPLNPGTQNTEAFF
14,TRBV29-1,TRBJ2-7,once,-,TGCAGCGTGGCCACGGGAAGCGGGTCCTACGAGCAGTACTTC,CSVATGSGSYEQYF
17,TRBV18,TRBJ1-2,-,-,TGTGCCAGCTCACCGGGCAGCTTCTCCCACACGAACTATGGCTACACCTTC,CASSPGSFSHTNYGYTF
15,TRBV7-9,TRBJ1-3,-,TRBD1,TGTGCCAGCACCCGTCAGGGGGAAGAAGGAAACACCATATATTTT,CASTRQGEEGNTIYF
17,TRBV28,TRBJ2-7,-,-,TGTGCCAGCAGTTTCGGGGGTGTTAATCTGGATCCCTACGAGCAGTACTTC,CASSFGGVNLDPYEQYF
15,TRBV7-2,TRBJ1-5,-,-,TGTGCCAGCAGCTTATCCGGGGGGAGCAATCAGCCCCAGCATTTT,CASSLSGGSNQPQHF
15,TRBV9,TRBJ1-1,-,TRBD1,TGTGCCAGCAGCTCCCGACAGGGACGGAACACTGAAGCTTTCTTT,CASSSRQGRNTEAFF
13,TRBV7-2,TRBJ2-2,once,-,TGTGCCAGCAGCTTAGAAGCCACCGGGGAGCTGTTTTTT,CASSLEATGELFF